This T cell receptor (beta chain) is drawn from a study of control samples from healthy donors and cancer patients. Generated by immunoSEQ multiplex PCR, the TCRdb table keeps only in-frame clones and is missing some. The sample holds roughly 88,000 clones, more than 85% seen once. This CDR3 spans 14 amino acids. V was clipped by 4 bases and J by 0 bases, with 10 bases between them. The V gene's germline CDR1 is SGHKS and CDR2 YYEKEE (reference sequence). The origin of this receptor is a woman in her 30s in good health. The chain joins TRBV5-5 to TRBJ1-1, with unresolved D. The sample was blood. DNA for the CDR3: TGTGCCAGCAGCCCTGCCTACATGAACACTGAAGCTTTCTTT. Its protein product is CASSPAYMNTEAFF. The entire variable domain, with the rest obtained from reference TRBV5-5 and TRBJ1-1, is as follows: DAGVTQSPTHLIKTRGQQVTLRCSPISGHKSVSWYQQVLGQGPQFIFQYYEKEERGRGNFPDRFSARQFPNYSSELNVNALLLGDSALYLCASSPAYMNTEAFFGQGTRLTVV.